Listed below are T cell receptor beta chains from one sample, sequenced in a study of radiation and T cells in renal cell carcinoma. The data were produced by immunoSEQ multiplex PCR, yet TCRdb's version contains in-frame clones alone and is incomplete. The sample yields more than 75,000 clones, approximately 83% seen once. The input for sequencing was blood, taken from a patient whose treatment included radiotherapy and nephrectomy. These receptor sequences come from a woman aged 45-59 years with renal cell carcinoma. The CDR3 runs from the conserved cysteine through the conserved F or W. The D gene is left open where the match is weak. Part of the rows lack a size; the others show once, few, many or a class for expanded clones.

v_call	clone_size	j_call	d_call	cdr3_aa	cdr3_nt
TRBV5-8	NA	TRBJ1-1	NA	CASSPDPNTEAFF	TGTGCCAGCAGCCCAGATCCGAACACTGAAGCTTTCTTT
TRBV7-9	NA	TRBJ1-1	NA	CASSLGGRGGDTEAFF	TGTGCCAGCAGCTTAGGGGGCAGGGGAGGAGATACTGAAGCTTTCTTT
TRBV2	once	TRBJ2-6	NA	CASSELAQLGANVLTF	TGTGCCAGCAGTGAATTAGCGCAACTGGGGGCCAACGTCCTGACTTTC
TRBV6-5	NA	TRBJ2-7	NA	CASSLDGYYEQYF	TGTGCCAGCAGTCTGGACGGATACTACGAGCAGTACTTC
TRBV9	NA	TRBJ1-1	NA	CASSVDRDTEAFF	TGTGCCAGCAGCGTAGATAGGGACACTGAAGCTTTCTTT
TRBV7-2	once	TRBJ2-3	NA	CASSRTGSTDTQYF	TGTGCCAGCAGCCGAACAGGGTCCACAGATACGCAGTATTTT
TRBV11-2	NA	TRBJ2-5	NA	CASSLWGQETQYF	TGTGCCAGCAGCTTATGGGGTCAAGAGACCCAGTACTTC
TRBV30	NA	TRBJ1-2	NA	CAWSVSGDYGYTF	TGTGCCTGGAGTGTATCTGGGGACTATGGCTACACCTTC
TRBV5-6	NA	TRBJ2-5	TRBD1	CASSGGQGGKTQYF	TGTGCCAGCAGCGGGGGACAGGGAGGAAAGACCCAGTACTTC
TRBV6-1	NA	TRBJ2-3	NA	CASKHSAGDTQYF	TGTGCCAGCAAGCACAGTGCAGGAGATACGCAGTATTTT
TRBV9	NA	TRBJ2-2	NA	CASSVGTGHRELFF	TGTGCCAGCAGCGTAGGAACGGGCCACCGGGAGCTGTTTTTT
TRBV7-8	NA	TRBJ1-3	NA	CASRNFGGLTSGNTIYF	TGTGCCAGCAGGAATTTTGGGGGGCTGACCTCTGGAAACACCATATATTTT
TRBV5-1	NA	TRBJ1-4	TRBD1	CASSISGTGGEKLFF	TGCGCCAGCAGTATATCCGGGACAGGGGGAGAAAAACTGTTTTTT
TRBV21-1	NA	TRBJ2-6	NA	CASSKGGGVLRANVLTF	TGTGCCAGCAGCAAAGGAGGCGGGGTCCTGAGGGCCAACGTCCTGACTTTC
TRBV18	NA	TRBJ2-1	NA	CASSPPKVMNEQFF	TGTGCCAGCTCACCACCGAAGGTTATGAATGAGCAGTTCTTC
TRBV7-8	NA	TRBJ2-2	NA	CASSLYREGELFF	TGTGCCAGCAGCCTCTACAGGGAAGGGGAGCTGTTTTTT
TRBV5-1	NA	TRBJ2-6	NA	CASSLALAGANVLTF	TGCGCCAGCAGCTTGGCACTAGCTGGGGCCAACGTCCTGACTTTC